This TCR beta chain came from a study of regulatory T cells in long-lasting Graves disease. CDR3 length: 14 residues. CDR1 and CDR2 from the germline V gene are MDHEN and SYDVKM. Losses at the gene ends were 6 bases for V and 5 bases for J; bases not matched to a gene: 9. HTBI primers from iRepertoire and Arm-PCR of CDR3 regions yielded the TCR beta libraries. TCRdb reprocessed the multiplex PCR reads via MiXCR and lists one record per CDR3 protein. The sample lists 450,000 to 700,000 distinct CDR3 sequences, roughly 14% occurring once. Specified time point: newly diagnosed GD, antithyroid drugs for less than 3 months. The authors made the TCR library using RNA they extracted from PBMCs. In addition, the sample was reused for a study of T cells in Graves' hyperthyroidism and ophthalmopathy. That report notes: The hyperthyroidism patients had all been newly diagnosed, and their disease duration was under 2 months. Their ages ranged from 18 to 65 years.

V is TRBV28 and J is TRBJ1-1; 7 bases align to TRBD1. The sequence derives from a man aged 30-40 years with Graves disease. Here the sequenced sample was peripheral blood mononuclear cells (PBMCs), taken at new diagnosis, from a patient treated with antithyroid drugs. The chain's CDR3 is CASRAGGSGTEAFF. The CDR3 nucleotides are TGTGCCAGCAGGGCAGGGGGGTCGGGAACTGAAGCTTTCTTT.